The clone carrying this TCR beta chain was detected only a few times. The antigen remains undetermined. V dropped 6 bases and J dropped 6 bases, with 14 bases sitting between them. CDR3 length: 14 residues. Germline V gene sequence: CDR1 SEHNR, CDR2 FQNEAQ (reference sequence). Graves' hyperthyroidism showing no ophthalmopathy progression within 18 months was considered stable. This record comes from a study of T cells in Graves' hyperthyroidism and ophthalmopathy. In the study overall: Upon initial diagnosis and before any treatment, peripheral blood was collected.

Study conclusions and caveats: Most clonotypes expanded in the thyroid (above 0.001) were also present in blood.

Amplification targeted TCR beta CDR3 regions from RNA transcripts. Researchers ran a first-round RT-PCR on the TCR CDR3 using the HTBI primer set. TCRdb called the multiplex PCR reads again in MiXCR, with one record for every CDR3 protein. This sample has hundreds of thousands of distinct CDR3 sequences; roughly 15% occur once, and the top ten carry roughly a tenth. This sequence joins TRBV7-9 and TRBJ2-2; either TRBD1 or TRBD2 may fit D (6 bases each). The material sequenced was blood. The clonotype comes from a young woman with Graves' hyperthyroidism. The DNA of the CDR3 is TGTGCCAGCAGAGACGGGGGCGGGGCCGGGGAGCTGTTTTTT. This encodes CASRDGGGAGELFF.